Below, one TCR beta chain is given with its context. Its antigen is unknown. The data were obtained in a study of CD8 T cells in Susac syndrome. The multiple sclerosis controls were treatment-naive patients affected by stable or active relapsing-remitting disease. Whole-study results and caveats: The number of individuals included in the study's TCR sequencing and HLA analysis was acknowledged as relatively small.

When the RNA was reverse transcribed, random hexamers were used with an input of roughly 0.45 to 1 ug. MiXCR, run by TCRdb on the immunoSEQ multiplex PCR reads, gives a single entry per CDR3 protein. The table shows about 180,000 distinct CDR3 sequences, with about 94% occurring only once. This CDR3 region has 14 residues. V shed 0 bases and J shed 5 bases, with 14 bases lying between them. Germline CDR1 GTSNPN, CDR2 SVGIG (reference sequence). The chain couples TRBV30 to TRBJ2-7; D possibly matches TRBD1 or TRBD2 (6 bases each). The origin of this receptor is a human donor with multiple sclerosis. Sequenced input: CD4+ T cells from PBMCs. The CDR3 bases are TGTGCCTGGAGTGTAAAGGGGGGAAAGGACGAGCAGTACTTC. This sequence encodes CAWSVKGGKDEQYF.